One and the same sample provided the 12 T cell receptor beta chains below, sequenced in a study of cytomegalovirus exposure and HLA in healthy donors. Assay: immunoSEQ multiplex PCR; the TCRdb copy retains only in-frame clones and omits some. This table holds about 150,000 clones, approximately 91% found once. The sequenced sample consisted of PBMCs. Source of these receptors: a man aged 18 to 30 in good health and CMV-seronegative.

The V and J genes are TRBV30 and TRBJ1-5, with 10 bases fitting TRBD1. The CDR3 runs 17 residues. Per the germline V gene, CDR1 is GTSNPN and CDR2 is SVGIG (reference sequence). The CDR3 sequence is CPSQVGGQGSSGQPQHF. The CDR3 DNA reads TGTCCTTCACAAGTTGGGGGACAGGGGAGTTCGGGACAGCCCCAGCATTTT. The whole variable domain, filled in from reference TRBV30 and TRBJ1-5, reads SQTIHQWPATLVQPVGSPLSLECTVEGTSNPNLYWYRQAAGRGLQLLFYSVGIGQISSEVPQNLSASRPQDRQFILSSKKLLLSDSGFYLCPSQVGGQGSSGQPQHFGDGTRLSIL.

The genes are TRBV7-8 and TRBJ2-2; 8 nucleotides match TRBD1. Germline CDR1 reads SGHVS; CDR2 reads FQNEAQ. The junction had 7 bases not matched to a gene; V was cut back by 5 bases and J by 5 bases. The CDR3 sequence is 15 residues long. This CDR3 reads CASSPRTGSTGELFF. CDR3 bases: TGTGCCAGCAGCCCACGGACAGGGTCAACCGGGGAGCTGTTTTTT.

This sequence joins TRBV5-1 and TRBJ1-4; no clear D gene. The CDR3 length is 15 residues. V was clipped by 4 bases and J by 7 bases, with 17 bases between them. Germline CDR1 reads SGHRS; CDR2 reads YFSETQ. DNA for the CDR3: TGCGCCAGCAGCCAATTGCGGGGTCCTGGTGAAAAACTGTTTTTT. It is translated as CASSQLRGPGEKLFF.

The chain's CDR3 is CASSQGGRIAEAFF. CDR3 sequence (DNA): TGCGCCAGCAGCCAAGGGGGCAGAATCGCTGAAGCTTTCTTT. V usage is TRBV4-3 and J usage is TRBJ1-1, with TRBD1 as a possible D gene (5 bases). Germline CDR1 reads LGHNA; CDR2 reads YSLEER. The CDR3 covers 14 residues. V was clipped by 1 base and J by 6 bases, with 12 bases between them.

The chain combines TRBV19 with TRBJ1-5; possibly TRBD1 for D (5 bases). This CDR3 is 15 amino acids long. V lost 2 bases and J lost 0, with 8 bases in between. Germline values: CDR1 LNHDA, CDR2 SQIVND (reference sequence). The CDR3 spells CASSIPGDSNQPQHF. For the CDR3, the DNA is TGTGCCAGTAGTATACCGGGGGATAGCAATCAGCCCCAGCATTTT.

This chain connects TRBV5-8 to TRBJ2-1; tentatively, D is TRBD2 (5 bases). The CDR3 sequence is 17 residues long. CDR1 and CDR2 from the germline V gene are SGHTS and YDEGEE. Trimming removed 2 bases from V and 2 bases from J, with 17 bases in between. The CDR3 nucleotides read TGTGCCAGCAGCTTTATCGGAGGCTCCGGCACCTACAATGAGCAGTTCTTC. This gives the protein CASSFIGGSGTYNEQFF. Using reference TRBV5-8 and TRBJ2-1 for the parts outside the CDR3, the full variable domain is EAGVTQSPTHLIKTRGQQATLRCSPISGHTSVYWYQQALGLGLQFLLWYDEGEERNRGNFPPRFSGRQFPNYSSELNVNALELEDSALYLCASSFIGGSGTYNEQFFGPGTRLTVL.

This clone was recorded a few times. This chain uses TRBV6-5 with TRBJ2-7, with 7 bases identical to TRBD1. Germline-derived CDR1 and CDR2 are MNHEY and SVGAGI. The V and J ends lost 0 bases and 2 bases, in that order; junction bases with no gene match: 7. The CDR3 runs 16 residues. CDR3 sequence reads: CASSYSYRQGAYEQYF. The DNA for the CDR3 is TGTGCCAGCAGTTACTCCTACAGACAGGGTGCCTACGAGCAGTACTTC.

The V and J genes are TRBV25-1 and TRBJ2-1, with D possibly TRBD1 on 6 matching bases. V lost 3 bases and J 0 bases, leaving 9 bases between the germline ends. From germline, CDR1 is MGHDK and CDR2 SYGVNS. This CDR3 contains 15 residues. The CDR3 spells CASSEGAGSYNEQFF. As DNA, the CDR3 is TGTGCCAGCAGTGAGGGGGCGGGCTCCTACAATGAGCAGTTCTTC.

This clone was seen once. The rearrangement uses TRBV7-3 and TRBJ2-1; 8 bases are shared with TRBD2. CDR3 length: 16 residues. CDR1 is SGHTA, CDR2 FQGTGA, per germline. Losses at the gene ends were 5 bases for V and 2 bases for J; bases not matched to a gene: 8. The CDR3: CASSTARGAAYNEQFF. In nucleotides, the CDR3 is TGTGCCAGCAGCACTGCGCGGGGGGCCGCCTACAATGAGCAGTTCTTC. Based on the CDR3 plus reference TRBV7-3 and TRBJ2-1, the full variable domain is GAGVSQTPSNKVTEKGKYVELRCDPISGHTALYWYRQSLGQGPEFLIYFQGTGAADDSGLPNDRFFAVRPEGSVSTLKIQRTERGDSAVYLCASSTARGAAYNEQFFGPGTRLTVL.

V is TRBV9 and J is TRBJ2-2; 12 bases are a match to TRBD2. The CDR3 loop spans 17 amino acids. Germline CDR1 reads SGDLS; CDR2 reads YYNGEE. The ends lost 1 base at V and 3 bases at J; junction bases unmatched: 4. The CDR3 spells CASSVPSGRADTGELFF. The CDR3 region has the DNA TGTGCCAGCAGCGTACCTAGCGGGAGGGCGGACACCGGGGAGCTGTTTTTT.

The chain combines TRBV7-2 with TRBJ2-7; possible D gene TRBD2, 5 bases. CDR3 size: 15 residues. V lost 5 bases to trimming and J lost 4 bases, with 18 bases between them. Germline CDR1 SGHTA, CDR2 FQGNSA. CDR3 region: CASSRPSDWGYEQYF. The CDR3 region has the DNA TGTGCCAGCAGCCGCCCCTCGGACTGGGGTTACGAGCAGTACTTC. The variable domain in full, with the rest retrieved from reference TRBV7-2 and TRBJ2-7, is GAGVSQSPSNKVTEKGKDVELRCDPISGHTALYWYRQSLGQGLEFLIYFQGNSAPDKSGLPSDRFSAERTGGSVSTLTIQRTQQEDSAVYLCASSRPSDWGYEQYFGPGTRLTVT.

CDR3 in amino acids: CASSQNQNTGELFF. The CDR3 DNA follows: TGTGCCAGCAGCCAGAACCAGAACACCGGGGAGCTGTTTTTT. This rearrangement joins TRBV5-4 to TRBJ2-2; no clear D gene. Per the germline V gene, CDR1 is SGHNT and CDR2 is YYREEE (reference sequence). V lost 4 bases to trimming and J lost 1 base, with 8 bases between them. The CDR3 runs to 14 residues.